The clone carrying this T cell receptor beta chain turned up a few times. The antigen remains undetermined. Using quantitative 5'-RACE with molecular barcodes, the authors made TCR beta libraries. In TCRdb, the 5' RACE reads were re-called with MiXCR into one record per CDR3 protein. The sample yields about 440,000 distinct CDR3 sequences, roughly 15% seen once. The V and J ends lost 5 bases and 4 bases respectively, with 14 bases between them. The CDR3 loop spans 14 amino acids. From germline, CDR1 is MNHNS and CDR2 SASEGT. The data stem from a study of CD8 T cells in ankylosing spondylitis. Study results and caveats: Certain motif variants had earlier appeared in reactive arthritis synovial fluid and blood. From matched ankylosing spondylitis synovial fluid, disease-linked clones were reportedly recovered at significantly enriched levels. Relatively scarce in peripheral blood, disease-linked clones were CD8+. Ankylosing spondylitis blood seemed to carry a telltale TCR beta motif made of about 8 highly homologous variants.

The clonotype originates from a male donor with ankylosing spondylitis. The V gene is TRBV6-1, the J gene TRBJ1-2; D may be TRBD1 (5 bases). The sequencing input was blood, either unsorted or a sorted T cell fraction (not recorded which). CDR3 bases: TGTGCCAGCAGTCCGGCCAGACAGAGCTATGGCTACACCTTC. It encodes CASSPARQSYGYTF.